This TCR beta chain emerged from a study of T cell responses to AZD1222 COVID-19 vaccine. Study-wide results and limits: Spike-spanning, vaccine-associated CD4 TCRs were dominant at 160-218 and 743-854. Most donors were white British and more were female, and clonal diversity was possibly underestimated.

Concerning this clone: The antigen remains unidentified.

Profiling relied on immunoSEQ multiplex PCR, and the TCRdb table lists in-frame clones only, not all of them. The sample holds over 50,000 clones, over 75% seen once. This clonotype originated in an adult who received the AZD1222 COVID-19 vaccine. This sample comprised peripheral blood, obtained 28 days after the second AZD1222 dose.

The CDR3 protein is CATIGREGEPQHF. The CDR3 region has the DNA TGTGCCACCATCGGCCGGGAGGGTGAGCCCCAGCATTTT. The chain is built from TRBV2 and TRBJ1-5, with D unclear. V dropped 10 bases and J dropped 8 bases, with 18 bases sitting between them. The germline CDR1 and CDR2 sequences are SNHLY and FYNNEI. The CDR3 extends over 13 amino acids.